These 15 T cell receptor beta chains share one sample of origin, sequenced in a study of a mutant IDH1 vaccine in newly diagnosed glioma. Their antigen targets remain unknown. Clones were sequenced by immunoSEQ multiplex PCR, and TCRdb holds only the in-frame ones, with some missing. The sample consists of about 120,000 clones, around 80% of them appearing once. This sample's time point: week 11, during vaccination. Alongside topical imiquimod, each dose of vaccine comprised 300 ug of mutant IDH1 20-mer peptide. Sequences were derived from PBMCs, sampled from a glioma patient whose treatment included an IDH1 peptide vaccine. The receptors here all came from a man aged 35-49 years with glioma.

The chain employs TRBV6-5 and TRBJ1-5, with D uncertain. Germline V gene sequence: CDR1 MNHEY, CDR2 SVGAGI. The CDR3 has 15 residues. V was cut by 5 bases and J by 3 bases, with 14 bases left in between. This chain's CDR3 is CASSRAGLYNQPQHF. The CDR3 bases are TGTGCCAGCAGTCGGGCAGGCCTATACAATCAGCCCCAGCATTTT.

This rearrangement joins TRBV6-5 to TRBJ2-5, with 7 bases aligning to TRBD2. The J call may be incorrect, as the DNA end agrees better with TRBJ2-7. Germline V gene data show CDR1 as MNHEY and CDR2 as SVGAGI. This CDR3 region has 13 residues. The CDR3 coding sequence is TGTGCCAGCAGTGTGGCTAGCGGCTACGAGCAGTACTTC. Protein product: CASSVASGYEQYF.

Written as DNA, the CDR3 is TGTGCCAGCAACCCGACAGGGGGACCGCGTAATGAAAAACTGTTTTTT. Amino acid sequence: CASNPTGGPRNEKLFF. The V gene is TRBV6-9, the J gene TRBJ1-4; TRBD1 matches 9 bases. Germline trimming cut 7 bases from V and 4 bases from J; bases unmatched to any gene: 10. This CDR3 region has 16 residues. Per the germline V gene, CDR1 is MNHGY and CDR2 is SVAAGI.

The rearrangement uses TRBV5-1 and TRBJ1-4; the D gene is possibly TRBD1 (5 bases). Germline V gene data show CDR1 as SGHRS and CDR2 as YFSETQ. The CDR3 runs 14 residues. V shed 0 bases and J shed 4 bases, with 7 bases lying between them. The CDR3 region is CASSLEGINEKLFF. CDR3 coding DNA: TGCGCCAGCAGCTTGGAGGGGATTAATGAAAAACTGTTTTTT. Filled out from reference TRBV5-1 and TRBJ1-4, the complete variable domain reads KAGVTQTPRYLIKTRGQQVTLSCSPISGHRSVSWYQQTPGQGLQFLFEYFSETQRNKGNFPGRFSGRQFSNSRSEMNVSTLELGDSALYLCASSLEGINEKLFFGSGTQLSVL.

The CDR3 reads CAWGQGNTDTQYF. The CDR3 nucleotides are TGTGCCTGGGGACAGGGGAACACAGATACGCAGTATTTT. This chain links TRBV30 with TRBJ2-3; 9 nucleotides align to TRBD1. V was clipped by 5 bases and J by 2 bases; unmatched bases: 2. CDR1 is GTSNPN, CDR2 SVGIG, per germline (reference sequence). The CDR3 is 13 amino acids.

This clone was seen a few times. The rearrangement uses TRBV7-9 and TRBJ1-6; D remains unclear. This CDR3 region has 15 residues. CDR1 and CDR2 (germline): SEHNR, FQNEAQ (reference sequence). V was shortened by 4 bases and J by 0 bases, with 7 bases between the two germline ends. DNA of the CDR3: TGTGCCAGCAGCTCCGCTAGCTCCTATAATTCACCCCTCCACTTT. Protein product: CASSSASSYNSPLHF.

The chain combines TRBV27 with TRBJ2-2; D is tentatively TRBD1 or TRBD2 (5 bases each). The germline V gene encodes CDR1 MNHEY and CDR2 SMNVEV (reference sequence). The CDR3 contains 16 residues. Between the trimmed V and J ends, which lost 3 bases and 2 bases, there was a span of 13 bases. CDR3 in amino acids: CASSFIGTGNTGELFF. CDR3 nucleotides: TGTGCCAGCAGTTTTATTGGGACGGGTAACACCGGGGAGCTGTTTTTT.

The V call is TRBV6-5, the J call TRBJ1-1, with D possibly matching TRBD1 (6 bases). The CDR3 runs to 15 residues. Germline V gives CDR1 MNHEY, CDR2 SVGAGI. V lost 0 bases and J 5 bases, leaving 13 bases between the germline ends. This CDR3 is CASSYSTQGGTEAFF. Here the CDR3 DNA reads TGTGCCAGCAGTTACTCGACACAGGGAGGGACTGAAGCTTTCTTT.

The chain uses TRBV5-6 and TRBJ2-5; D uncertain. This CDR3 spans 13 amino acids. Germline loops: CDR1 SGHDT, CDR2 YYEEEE. V lost 5 bases and J lost 5, with 13 bases in between. The CDR3 protein is CASSLEFLETQYF. The DNA of the CDR3 is TGTGCCAGCAGTCTAGAGTTCCTGGAGACCCAGTACTTC.

The chain links TRBV7-2 to TRBJ1-2; 9 nucleotides align to TRBD1. V dropped 8 bases and J dropped 6; count of bases not matched to a gene: 16. Germline values: CDR1 SGHTA, CDR2 FQGNSA. The CDR3 consists of 16 residues. The CDR3 nucleotides are TGTGCCAGCCAAAAGGCCCGGACAGGGGTTGGGGATGGCTACACCTTC. It translates to CASQKARTGVGDGYTF.

This clone was seen only a few times. V usage is TRBV7-9 and J usage is TRBJ2-4; 7 bases map to TRBD1. Germline V CDR1 and CDR2: SEHNR, FQNEAQ (reference sequence). This CDR3 comprises 14 residues. Trimming at V came to 1 base and at J to 6 bases, leaving 3 bases not matched to a gene. Written as DNA, the CDR3 is TGTGCCAGCAGCTTAGTAGGGACAGCAAACATTCAGTACTTC. Residues: CASSLVGTANIQYF.

The chain carries TRBV6-5 and TRBJ2-7; D tentatively reads TRBD1 or TRBD2 (5 bases each). Germline-derived CDR1 and CDR2 are MNHEY and SVGAGI. The CDR3 has 15 amino acids. Trimming took off 2 bases at V and 0 bases at J, with 11 bases between the two ends. CDR3: CASSYPGRTSYEQYF. CDR3 bases: TGTGCCAGCAGTTACCCGGGACGGACCTCCTACGAGCAGTACTTC.

V usage is TRBV4-2 and J usage is TRBJ1-2; D not resolved. This CDR3 is built from 14 residues. The germline V gene has CDR1 LGHNA and CDR2 YNFKEQ. V gave up 0 bases and J gave up 2 bases, with 7 bases separating them. As DNA, the CDR3 is TGTGCCAGCAGCCAAGATAGCGGGAACTATGGCTACACCTTC. Protein product: CASSQDSGNYGYTF.

To note about this clone: A read error may account for a junction end that differs from germline. V gene TRBV7-2 combines with J gene TRBJ1-2, with D possibly TRBD1 on 6 matching bases. From germline, CDR1 is SGHTA and CDR2 FQGNSA. There are 16 residues in the CDR3. CDR3 in amino acids: CASTLAAGAGSYGYTF. Written as DNA, the CDR3 is TGTGCCAGCACCTTAGCTGCAGGGGCAGGAAGCTATGGCTACACCTTC.

The gene calls are TRBV28 and TRBJ1-1; TRBD1 matches at 7 bases. CDR1 and CDR2 from the germline V gene are MDHEN and SYDVKM. This CDR3 has 14 amino acids. J lost 4 bases, V lost 8 bases, and 10 bases had no gene match. CDR3 protein: CASPPDRIGTEAFF. CDR3 bases: TGTGCCAGCCCTCCGGACAGGATAGGCACTGAAGCTTTCTTT.